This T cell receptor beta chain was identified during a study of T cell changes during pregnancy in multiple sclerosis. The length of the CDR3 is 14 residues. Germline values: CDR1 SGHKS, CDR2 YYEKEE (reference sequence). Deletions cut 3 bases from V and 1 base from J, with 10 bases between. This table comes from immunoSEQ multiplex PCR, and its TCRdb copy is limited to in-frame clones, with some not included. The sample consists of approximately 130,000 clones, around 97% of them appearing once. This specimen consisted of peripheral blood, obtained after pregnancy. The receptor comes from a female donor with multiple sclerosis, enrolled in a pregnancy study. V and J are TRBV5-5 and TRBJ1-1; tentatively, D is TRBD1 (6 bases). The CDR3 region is CASSWTEPNTEAFF. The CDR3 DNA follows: TGTGCCAGCAGCTGGACAGAACCGAACACTGAAGCTTTCTTT.